The following is a TCR beta chain sequence with its context. In the study's own analysis: Amplification of reference gene primers was used by the study to estimate nucleated cell counts. Clones were read by immunoSEQ multiplex PCR, and TCRdb kept only the in-frame ones, dropping some. D and trimming come from the DNA, and the V and J calls and clone size come from that table. This table has about 140,000 clones, around nine tenths appearing once. The germline V gene encodes CDR1 MNHEY and CDR2 SVGAGI. The CDR3 covers 13 residues. The germline V and J ends were trimmed by 7 bases and 5 bases, with 15 bases remaining between them. This sample is drawn from a study of blood T cell repertoires in COVID-19. Study as a whole: Researchers got acute and convalescent COVID-19 samples from the United States, Italy and Spain. Sources were T cells, B-cell-depleted T cells, or PBMCs; the material itself was cDNA or gDNA.

The chain carries TRBV6-5 and TRBJ2-7, with D perhaps TRBD2 (6 bases). This receptor was identified in a woman aged 55-69 years with acute or convalescent COVID-19. Sequencing used peripheral blood. The CDR3 loop is CASTFPGVNEQYF. The CDR3 region has the DNA TGTGCCAGCACCTTCCCGGGGGTCAACGAGCAGTACTTC.